These 31 T cell receptor beta chains were sequenced from one sample in a study of T cell repertoires in cytomegalovirus infection. TCRdb redid the calling of the reads with MiXCR, one entry per CDR3 protein. This table has almost 500,000 distinct CDR3 sequences, approximately 11% appearing once. Sequences were obtained from PBMCs. These receptors were taken from a human donor in good health (CMV status not recorded). Some clones in this sample may be carry-over from other donors' samples.

In this sample, this clonotype turned up many times. The chain couples TRBV20-1 to TRBJ1-5; perhaps TRBD1 as D (5 bases). Per the germline V gene, CDR1 is DFQATT and CDR2 is SNEGSKA (reference sequence). There are 13 residues in the CDR3. V was clipped by 3 bases and J by 3 bases, with 9 bases between them. The CDR3 DNA reads TGCAGTGCTAGTCAGACAGTCAATCAGCCCCAGCATTTT. Translation: CSASQTVNQPQHF.

This chain uses TRBV7-8 with TRBJ1-2; D may be TRBD1 (5 bases). Germline V gene lookup returns CDR1 SGHVS and CDR2 FQNEAQ. The CDR3 spans 16 residues. V lost 0 bases, J lost 4 bases, and 15 bases lay in between. The CDR3 sequence is CASSLAQGGLGYGYTF. Written as DNA, the CDR3 is TGTGCCAGCAGCTTAGCGCAGGGCGGCCTTGGCTATGGCTACACCTTC.

V gene TRBV20-1 combines with J gene TRBJ2-1, with 13 bases that match TRBD2. The CDR3 consists of 20 residues. CDR1 and CDR2 from the germline V gene are DFQATT and SNEGSKA (reference sequence). The J segment lost 0 bases and the V segment lost 3 bases, leaving 14 bases of the junction unmatched. CDR3 residues: CSASGVRGTSGVSSYNEQFF. The CDR3 region has the DNA TGCAGTGCTAGCGGGGTCAGGGGGACTAGCGGGGTCAGCTCCTACAATGAGCAGTTCTTC.

In this sample, this clonotype turned up many times. The chain is built from TRBV12-3 or TRBV12-4 and TRBJ1-1; possibly TRBD1 for D (5 bases). The V end lost 7 bases, the J end lost 6 bases, and 15 bases lay between the germline ends. The CDR3 has 13 residues. Here the CDR3 reads CASNRGGSAEAFF. The DNA for the CDR3 is TGTGCCAGCAACCGTGGGGGGTCCGCTGAAGCTTTCTTT.

J is TRBJ2-1 and V is TRBV29-1; 13 bases match TRBD2. Per the germline V gene, CDR1 is SQVTM and CDR2 is ANQGSEA. The J segment lost 6 bases and the V segment lost 3 bases, leaving 2 bases of the junction unmatched. The length of the CDR3 is 14 residues. The CDR3 is CSVDGLAGANEQFF. The DNA for the CDR3 is TGCAGCGTTGATGGACTAGCGGGAGCCAATGAGCAGTTCTTC.

The chain couples TRBV6-6 to TRBJ1-4, with no clear D. The CDR3 covers 11 residues. The V gene's germline CDR1 is MNHNY and CDR2 SVGAGI (reference sequence). V lost 3 bases and J lost 7, with 3 bases in between. CDR3 nucleotide sequence: TGTGCCAGCAGTTATAGTGAAAAACTGTTTTTT. It encodes CASSYSEKLFF.

The chain couples TRBV7-9 to TRBJ2-1; 10 positions match TRBD2. The CDR3 runs 15 residues. Germline CDR1 SEHNR, CDR2 FQNEAQ (reference sequence). Trimming cost V 3 bases and J 7 bases; bases outside gene matches: 6. CDR3 in amino acids: CASSFLAGVSNEQFF. CDR3 in DNA: TGTGCCAGCAGCTTCCTAGCGGGAGTGTCGAATGAGCAGTTCTTC.

About this clonotype: A much bigger clone sits one base away, suggesting this may be a read error. The chain carries TRBV11-2 and TRBJ1-1; maybe TRBD1 (6 bases). Germline CDR1 reads SGHAT; CDR2 reads FQNNGV. There are 15 residues in the CDR3. Here the CDR3 DNA reads TGTGCCAGCAGCTTAGGACAGGCCTTGAACACTGAAGCTTACTTT. It translates to CASSLGQALNTEAYF.

Many counts were recorded for this clonotype. This chain connects TRBV7-8 to TRBJ1-2, with D perhaps TRBD1 (5 bases). In germline, CDR1 is SGHVS, CDR2 FQNEAQ. V was shortened by 2 bases and J by 8 bases, with 9 bases between the two germline ends. The CDR3 sequence is 12 residues long. CDR3 nucleotide sequence: TGTGCCAGCAGCTTAAAGGGACCGGGCTACACCTTC. Residues: CASSLKGPGYTF.

This clonotype has at least ten counts. The chain employs TRBV6-1 and TRBJ2-1; 7 bases line up with TRBD1. CDR1 is MNHNS, CDR2 SASEGT, per germline. The length of the CDR3 is 17 residues. The J segment lost 0 bases and the V segment lost 4 bases, leaving 9 bases of the junction unmatched. The CDR3 coding sequence is TGTGCCAGCAGTGCTGACGCAGGGGGAAGCTCCTACAATGAGCAGTTCTTC. Its translation is CASSADAGGSSYNEQFF.

This clonotype was picked up a small number of times. The V and J genes are TRBV27 and TRBJ2-2; D gene uncertain. Germline-derived CDR1 and CDR2 are MNHEY and SMNVEV (reference sequence). The length of the CDR3 is 12 residues. Trimming took 7 bases from V and 1 from J, leaving 4 bases between them. CDR3 sequence reads: CASKRNTGELFF. DNA of the CDR3: TGTGCCAGCAAACGGAACACCGGGGAGCTGTTTTTT.

This clonotype has a count of ten or more. The V call is TRBV11-2, the J call TRBJ2-5; 7 bases fit TRBD1. The V gene end was trimmed by 5 bases and the J gene end by 4 bases; junction bases not matched to a gene: 7. Looked up from germline, CDR1 is SGHAT and CDR2 is FQNNGV. This CDR3 comprises 14 residues. This CDR3 reads CASSETAGGETQYF. CDR3 in DNA: TGTGCCAGCAGCGAGACAGCAGGGGGAGAGACCCAGTACTTC.

This clonotype was observed many times. The chain combines TRBV7-6 with TRBJ2-1; D gene unclear. This CDR3 is 12 amino acids long. V lost 8 bases to trimming and J lost 4 bases, with 9 bases between them. Germline CDR1 SGHVS, CDR2 FNYEAQ. The CDR3 reads CASAEPYNEQFF. Written as DNA, the CDR3 is TGTGCCAGCGCAGAACCATACAATGAGCAGTTCTTC.

This clonotype was detected ten times or more. CDR3: CASSLTLYDQETQYF. In DNA form, the CDR3 reads TGTGCCAGCAGCTTAACCTTATATGATCAAGAGACCCAGTACTTC. The chain joins TRBV5-6 to TRBJ2-5; D unresolved. This CDR3 has 15 amino acids. The V gene lost 2 bases and the J gene lost 2 bases, with 13 bases spanning the gap. Germline V gene data show CDR1 as SGHDT and CDR2 as YYEEEE.

The V and J genes are TRBV2 and TRBJ2-5; D ambiguous. The V end lost 8 bases, the J end lost 3 bases, and 13 bases lay between the germline ends. Germline V gene data show CDR1 as SNHLY and CDR2 as FYNNEI. The CDR3 contains 13 residues. The CDR3 reads CASCDGREETQYF. In nucleotides, the CDR3 is TGTGCCAGCTGCGACGGTAGGGAAGAGACCCAGTACTTC.

This clonotype was seen only a few times. The gene calls are TRBV28 and TRBJ2-7; 7 bases map to TRBD1. CDR3 length: 20 residues. Trimming at V came to 4 bases and at J to 3 bases, leaving 24 bases not matched to a gene. Germline lookup yields CDR1 MDHEN and CDR2 SYDVKM. Here the CDR3 reads CASSSAPTGLLGIQDYEQYF. The CDR3 region has the DNA TGTGCCAGCAGTTCGGCTCCGACAGGGTTGTTAGGGATACAAGACTACGAGCAGTACTTC.

Note on this clonotype: A much larger clone sits a single nucleotide away, making a read error possible. The chain joins TRBV11-2 to TRBJ2-2; weak D call: TRBD2 (6 bases). Between the trimmed V and J ends, which lost 6 bases and 7 bases, there was a span of 21 bases. In germline, CDR1 is SGHAT, CDR2 FQNNGV. The CDR3 has 16 residues. The chain's CDR3 is CASSTGGSFWVGELFF. The CDR3 DNA reads as TGTGCCAGCAGTACCGGGGGAAGCTTTTGGGTCGGGGAGCTGTTTTTT.

The chain links TRBV3-1 to TRBJ1-6; D is possibly TRBD1 (5 bases). CDR1 is LGHDT and CDR2 is YNNKEL in the germline V gene (reference sequence). CDR3 size: 14 residues. V lost 4 bases, J lost 7 bases, and 11 bases lay in between. The CDR3, as DNA: TGTGCCAGCAGCCGAGGGGTAGACAATTCACCCCTCCACTTT. This translates into CASSRGVDNSPLHF.

The chain employs TRBV30 and TRBJ1-1, with no clear D. Trimming removed 0 bases at V and 1 base at J, with 6 bases between. The length of the CDR3 is 13 residues. In germline, CDR1 is GTSNPN, CDR2 SVGIG (reference sequence). CDR3 nucleotides: TGTGCCTGGAGTGTACTGACGAACACTGAAGCTTTCTTT. Translating gives CAWSVLTNTEAFF.

The V gene is TRBV9, the J gene TRBJ1-2; 11 positions agree with TRBD1. Germline CDR1 SGDLS, CDR2 YYNGEE. This CDR3 region has 14 residues. Trimming took 3 bases from V and 3 from J; bases not matched to a gene: 1. The CDR3: CASSGGQGDYGYTF. DNA for the CDR3: TGTGCCAGCAGCGGGGGACAGGGGGACTATGGCTACACCTTC. Based on the CDR3 plus reference TRBV9 and TRBJ1-2, the full variable domain is DSGVTQTPKHLITATGQRVTLRCSPRSGDLSVYWYQQSLDQGLQFLIQYYNGEERAKGNILERFSAQQFPDLHSELNLSSLELGDSALYFCASSGGQGDYGYTFGSGTRLTVV.

This clonotype was observed many times. Its ends do not fully match the called genes, so a read error is possible. This chain links TRBV18 with TRBJ1-5, with 12 bases matching TRBD1. The CDR3 runs 17 residues. CDR1 and CDR2 from the germline V gene are KGHSH and LQKENI. CDR3 protein: CASSPPGTGGRGQPQHF. CDR3 nucleotide sequence: TGTGCCAGCTCCCCACCCGGGACAGGGGGCAGGGGTCAGCCCCAGCATTTT.

This clonotype was counted at least ten times. The chain combines TRBV7-9 with TRBJ2-3; the match to TRBD1 covers 7 bases. The junction had 3 bases not matched to a gene; V was cut back by 3 bases and J by 0 bases. Germline V CDR1 and CDR2: SEHNR, FQNEAQ (reference sequence). The CDR3 sequence is 15 residues long. This CDR3 reads CASSFGTASTDTQYF. The DNA of the CDR3 is TGTGCCAGCAGCTTTGGGACAGCTAGCACAGATACGCAGTATTTT.

This clonotype was seen repeatedly, ten times or more. The gene calls are TRBV12-5 and TRBJ2-7, with D hard to call. The V end was cut by 7 bases, the J end by 5 bases, with 9 bases between. The CDR3 runs 11 residues. Germline CDR1 reads LGHNT; CDR2 reads FRNRAP. The CDR3 sequence is CASVQRDEQYF. The DNA for the CDR3 is TGTGCTAGTGTCCAAAGAGACGAGCAGTACTTC.

The table lists this clonotype with many counts. V is TRBV5-4 and J is TRBJ2-7; the D is unclear. V lost 1 base and J 5 bases, leaving 13 bases between the germline ends. Germline loops: CDR1 SGHNT, CDR2 YYREEE (reference sequence). The CDR3 loop spans 14 amino acids. The CDR3 nucleotides are TGTGCCAGCAGCTTGACTAACACCTGGAACGAGCAGTACTTC. This codes for CASSLTNTWNEQYF.

This clonotype was observed a handful of times. In DNA form, the CDR3 reads TGTGCCAGCACACAAAGTTCCTACCACGAGCAGTACTTC. It specifies CASTQSSYHEQYF. J is TRBJ2-7 and V is TRBV2; D not certain. Germline V gene sequence: CDR1 SNHLY, CDR2 FYNNEI. The CDR3 totals 13 residues. The V and J ends lost 7 bases and 5 bases respectively, with 15 bases between them.

This clonotype was seen only a few times. This chain joins TRBV6-2 or TRBV6-3 and TRBJ2-5, with D maybe TRBD2 (6 bases). This CDR3 is built from 13 residues. Germline CDR1 is MNHEY and CDR2 is SVGEGT. Trimming removed 6 bases from V and 0 bases from J, with 8 bases in between. For the CDR3, the DNA is TGTGCCAGCAGCAGGGACTACCAAGAGACCCAGTACTTC. Protein product: CASSRDYQETQYF.

In this sample, this clonotype turned up a few times. The rearrangement uses TRBV5-8 and TRBJ1-1; D call uncertain. Germline V lookup: CDR1 SGHTS, CDR2 YDEGEE. This CDR3 is built from 14 residues. V lost 0 bases, J lost 2 bases, and 8 bases lay in between. The CDR3 region has the DNA TGTGCCAGCAGCTTGGTAGTGGATAACACTGAAGCTTTCTTT. Residues: CASSLVVDNTEAFF.

This clonotype was observed many times. This chain links TRBV7-9 with TRBJ2-7; possibly TRBD1 for D (5 bases). V lost 1 base to trimming and J lost 2 bases, with 9 bases between them. The CDR3 length is 14 residues. Looked up from germline, CDR1 is SEHNR and CDR2 is FQNEAQ (reference sequence). The CDR3 sequence: CASSLGQFPYEQYF. The CDR3 DNA reads TGTGCCAGCAGCTTAGGACAGTTCCCCTACGAGCAGTACTTC.

This clonotype was recorded at least ten times. CDR3 in amino acids: CSASNGGSSYEQYF. CDR3 DNA: TGCAGTGCTAGCAATGGCGGGTCCTCCTACGAGCAGTACTTC. V gene TRBV20-1 combines with J gene TRBJ2-7; TRBD2 is a possible D gene (5 bases). CDR1 and CDR2 (germline): DFQATT, SNEGSKA (reference sequence). The CDR3 is made up of 14 amino acids. The V gene lost 3 bases and the J gene lost 0 bases, with 12 bases spanning the gap.

This clonotype was seen at least ten times. The chain links TRBV27 to TRBJ1-5; possibly TRBD1 for D (5 bases). There are 14 residues in the CDR3. The V gene lost 3 bases and the J gene lost 3 bases, with 9 bases spanning the gap. The germline CDR1 and CDR2 sequences are MNHEY and SMNVEV (reference sequence). As DNA, the CDR3 is TGTGCCAGCAGTTTGGGGGGTGACAATCAGCCCCAGCATTTT. This translates into CASSLGGDNQPQHF.

This clonotype was found many times. J is TRBJ1-5 and V is TRBV7-2; TRBD1 is a possible D gene (5 bases). Trimming left V 1 base short and J 2 bases short, with 9 bases between. From germline, CDR1 is SGHTA and CDR2 FQGNSA. This CDR3 has 15 residues. DNA for the CDR3: TGTGCCAGCAGCTTAGACGGGGGAGGCAATCAGCCCCAGCATTTT. It specifies CASSLDGGGNQPQHF.